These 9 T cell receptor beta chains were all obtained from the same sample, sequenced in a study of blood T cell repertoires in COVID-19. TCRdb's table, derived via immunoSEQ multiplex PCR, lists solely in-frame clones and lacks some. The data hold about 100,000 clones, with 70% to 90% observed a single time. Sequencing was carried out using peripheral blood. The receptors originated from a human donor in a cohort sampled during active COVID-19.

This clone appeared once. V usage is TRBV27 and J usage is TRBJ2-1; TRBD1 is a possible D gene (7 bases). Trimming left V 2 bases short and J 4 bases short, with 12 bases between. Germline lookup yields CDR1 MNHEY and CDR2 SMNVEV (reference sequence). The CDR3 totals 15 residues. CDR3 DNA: TGTGCCAGCAGTTTAAGACAGGGAGGATACAATGAGCAGTTCTTC. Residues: CASSLRQGGYNEQFF.

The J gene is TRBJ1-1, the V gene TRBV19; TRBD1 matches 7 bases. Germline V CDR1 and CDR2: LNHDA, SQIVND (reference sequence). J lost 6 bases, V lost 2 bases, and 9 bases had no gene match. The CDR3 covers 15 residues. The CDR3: CASSILGGAISEAFF. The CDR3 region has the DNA TGTGCCAGTAGTATACTAGGGGGCGCGATCTCTGAAGCTTTCTTT. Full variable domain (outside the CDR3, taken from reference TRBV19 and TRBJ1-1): DGGITQSPKYLFRKEGQNVTLSCEQNLNHDAMYWYRQDPGQGLRLIYYSQIVNDFQKGDIAEGYSVSREKKESFPLTVTSAQKNPTAFYLCASSILGGAISEAFFGQGTRLTVV.

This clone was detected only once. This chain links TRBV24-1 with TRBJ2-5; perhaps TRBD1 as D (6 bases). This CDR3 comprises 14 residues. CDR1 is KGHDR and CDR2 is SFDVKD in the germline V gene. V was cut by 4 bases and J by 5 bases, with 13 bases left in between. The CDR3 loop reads CATSDPGTMETQYF. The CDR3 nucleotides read TGTGCCACCAGTGACCCTGGGACAATGGAGACCCAGTACTTC.

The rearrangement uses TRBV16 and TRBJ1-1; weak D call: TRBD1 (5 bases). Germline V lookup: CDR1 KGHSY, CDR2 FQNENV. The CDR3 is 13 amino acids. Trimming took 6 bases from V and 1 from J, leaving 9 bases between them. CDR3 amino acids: CASSWGGNTEAFF. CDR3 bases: TGTGCCAGCAGTTGGGGGGGGAACACTGAAGCTTTCTTT.

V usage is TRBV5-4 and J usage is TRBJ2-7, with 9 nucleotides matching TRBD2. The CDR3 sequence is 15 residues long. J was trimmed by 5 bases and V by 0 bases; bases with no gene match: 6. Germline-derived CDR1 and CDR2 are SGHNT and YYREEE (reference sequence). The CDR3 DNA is TGTGCCAGCAGCTTGGAGGCTAGCGGGAACCACGAGCAGTACTTC. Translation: CASSLEASGNHEQYF.

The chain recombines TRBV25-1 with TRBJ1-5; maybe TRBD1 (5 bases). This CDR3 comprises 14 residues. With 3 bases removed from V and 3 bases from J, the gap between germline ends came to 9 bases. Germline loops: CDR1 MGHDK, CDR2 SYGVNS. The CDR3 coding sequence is TGTGCCAGCAGTGATGGGGGGACCAATCAGCCCCAGCATTTT. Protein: CASSDGGTNQPQHF.

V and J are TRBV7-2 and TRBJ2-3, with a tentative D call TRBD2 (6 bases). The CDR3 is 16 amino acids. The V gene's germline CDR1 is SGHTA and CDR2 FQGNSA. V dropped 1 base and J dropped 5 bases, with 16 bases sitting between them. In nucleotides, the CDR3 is TGTGCCAGCAGCTTAGAGGCGGGATTAATTCAAGATACGCAGTATTTT. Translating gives CASSLEAGLIQDTQYF.

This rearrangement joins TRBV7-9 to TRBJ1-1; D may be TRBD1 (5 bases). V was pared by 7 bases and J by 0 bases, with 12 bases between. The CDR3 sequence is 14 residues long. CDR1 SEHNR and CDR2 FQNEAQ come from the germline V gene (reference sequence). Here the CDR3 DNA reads TGTGCCAGCAACTCCGCAGGGATGAACACTGAAGCTTTCTTT. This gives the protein CASNSAGMNTEAFF.

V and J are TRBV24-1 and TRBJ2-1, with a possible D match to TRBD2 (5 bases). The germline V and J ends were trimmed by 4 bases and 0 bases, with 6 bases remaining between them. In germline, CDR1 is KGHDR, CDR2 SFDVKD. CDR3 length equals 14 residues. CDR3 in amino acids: CATSDAGSYNEQFF. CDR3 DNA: TGTGCCACCAGTGACGCGGGCTCCTACAATGAGCAGTTCTTC.